These 21 T cell receptor beta chains share one sample of origin, sequenced in a study of cytomegalovirus exposure and HLA in healthy donors. The PCR contained 60 Vbeta and 13 Jbeta primers. Repertoires were generated with immunoSEQ multiplex PCR, while TCRdb's copy carries only in-frame clones and drops some. The sample holds around 90,000 clones; more than 65% are singletons and the top ten take 10%. The sequencing input was PBMCs. The receptors originated from a human donor in good health.

The rearrangement uses TRBV29-1 and TRBJ2-3; TRBD2 agrees at 7 bases. Germline V gene lookup returns CDR1 SQVTM and CDR2 ANQGSEA. Germline trimming cut 0 bases from V and 0 bases from J; bases unmatched to any gene: 9. This CDR3 is 17 amino acids long. Written as DNA, the CDR3 is TGCAGCGTTGAAGACCTAGCTAGCGGCCGAAGCACAGATACGCAGTATTTT. Translated: CSVEDLASGRSTDTQYF.

This rearrangement joins TRBV9 to TRBJ2-3; D perhaps matches TRBD2 (6 bases). CDR3 length: 16 residues. Trimming cost V 2 bases and J 5 bases, with 18 bases left between them. Germline CDR1 SGDLS, CDR2 YYNGEE. In nucleotides, the CDR3 is TGTGCCAGCAGCGTTGCCCTCCTAACCGGGGGAGATACGCAGTATTTT. It is translated as CASSVALLTGGDTQYF. Complete variable domain (other parts from reference TRBV9 and TRBJ2-3): DSGVTQTPKHLITATGQRVTLRCSPRSGDLSVYWYQQSLDQGLQFLIQYYNGEERAKGNILERFSAQQFPDLHSELNLSSLELGDSALYFCASSVALLTGGDTQYFGPGTRLTVL.

This clone was seen only once. The J gene is TRBJ1-5, the V gene TRBV19, with unresolved D. This CDR3 has 16 residues. Germline CDR1 is LNHDA and CDR2 is SQIVND (reference sequence). V lost 1 base, J lost 8 bases, and 18 bases lay in between. The CDR3 nucleotides read TGTGCCAGTAGTATAGGGGCAGGAGGGTTGGGAGAGCCCCAGCATTTT. Its translation is CASSIGAGGLGEPQHF.

The V gene is TRBV2, the J gene TRBJ2-1, with a possible D match to TRBD2 (6 bases). V gave up 5 bases and J gave up 2 bases, with 16 bases separating them. The length of the CDR3 is 16 residues. CDR1 and CDR2 (germline): SNHLY, FYNNEI. The CDR3 region is CASSPTGVPTYNEQFF. The DNA for the CDR3 is TGTGCCAGCAGTCCTACGGGGGTCCCCACCTACAATGAGCAGTTCTTC.

The chain combines TRBV7-2 with TRBJ1-5, with a tentative D call TRBD1 (5 bases). CDR1 and CDR2 (germline): SGHTA, FQGNSA. V was cut by 5 bases and J by 7 bases, with 15 bases left in between. The CDR3 contains 14 residues. The CDR3: CASSLLGVGQPQHF. The CDR3 DNA reads TGTGCCAGCAGCCTGCTAGGGGTCGGACAGCCCCAGCATTTT.

This chain links TRBV28 with TRBJ1-5; weak D call: TRBD1 (5 bases). The CDR3 contains 15 residues. Germline assignment: CDR1 MDHEN and CDR2 SYDVKM. Trimming removed 3 bases from V and 5 bases from J, with 14 bases in between. The CDR3 bases are TGTGCCAGCAGTTTGTACCAGACAGCCGATCAGCCCCAGCATTTT. Its translation is CASSLYQTADQPQHF.

Only a few counts were recorded for this clone. CDR3 in DNA: TGTGCCAGCTCACCGGGGACTAGGAACTACGAGCAGTACTTC. It codes for CASSPGTRNYEQYF. The chain uses TRBV18 and TRBJ2-7; 8 nucleotides line up with TRBD2. The CDR3 length is 14 residues. V lost 3 bases to trimming and J lost 3 bases; unmatched junction nucleotides: 4. Germline V gives CDR1 KGHSH, CDR2 LQKENI. The whole variable domain, remainder taken from reference TRBV18 and TRBJ2-7, is NAGVMQNPRHLVRRRGQEARLRCSPMKGHSHVYWYRQLPEEGLKFMVYLQKENIIDESGMPKERFSAEFPKEGPSILRIQQVVRGDSAAYFCASSPGTRNYEQYFGPGTRLTVT.

The chain employs TRBV7-8 and TRBJ2-1, with D possibly TRBD2 on 6 matching bases. Per the germline V gene, CDR1 is SGHVS and CDR2 is FQNEAQ. With 5 bases removed from V and 6 bases from J, the gap between germline ends came to 17 bases. The CDR3 is 15 amino acids. CDR3 coding DNA: TGTGCCAGCAGCCCTGGACTATCAATGGCCAATGAGCAGTTCTTC. Its translation: CASSPGLSMANEQFF.

The V and J genes are TRBV5-6 and TRBJ2-1, with 9 bases lining up with TRBD2. V lost 2 bases, J lost 5 bases, and 5 bases stayed unmatched. Germline lookup yields CDR1 SGHDT and CDR2 YYEEEE. The CDR3 runs to 15 residues. CDR3 amino acids: CASSFELAGNNEQFF. CDR3 DNA sequence: TGTGCCAGCAGCTTCGAGCTAGCGGGGAACAATGAGCAGTTCTTC. The full variable domain, with the rest looked up from reference TRBV5-6 and TRBJ2-1, is DAGVTQSPTHLIKTRGQQVTLRCSPKSGHDTVSWYQQALGQGPQFIFQYYEEEERQRGNFPDRFSGHQFPNYSSELNVNALLLGDSALYLCASSFELAGNNEQFFGPGTRLTVL.

The chain carries TRBV5-1 and TRBJ1-1; 7 bases agree with TRBD1. CDR1 is SGHRS and CDR2 is YFSETQ in the germline V gene. The V gene end was trimmed by 1 base and the J gene end by 3 bases; junction bases not matched to a gene: 3. This CDR3 has 14 amino acids. CDR3 amino acids: CASSLTGADTEAFF. CDR3 sequence (DNA): TGCGCCAGCAGCTTGACAGGGGCAGACACTGAAGCTTTCTTT.

The chain carries TRBV13 and TRBJ1-4, with D perhaps matching TRBD1 (5 bases). V was trimmed by 0 bases and J by 8 bases, leaving 16 bases between them. The CDR3 totals 16 residues. Looked up from germline, CDR1 is PRHDT and CDR2 is FYEKMQ (reference sequence). As DNA, the CDR3 is TGTGCCAGCAGCTTAGGAGGGGCTAGTTCGTCGGAAAAACTGTTTTTT. It specifies CASSLGGASSSEKLFF. Supplemented by reference TRBV13 and TRBJ1-4, the full variable domain reads AAGVIQSPRHLIKEKRETATLKCYPIPRHDTVYWYQQGPGQDPQFLISFYEKMQSDKGSIPDRFSAQQFSDYHSELNMSSLELGDSALYFCASSLGGASSSEKLFFGSGTQLSVL.

V is TRBV7-2 and J is TRBJ1-2, with D perhaps TRBD1 (5 bases). The CDR3 covers 14 residues. V was trimmed by 1 base and J by 2 bases, leaving 8 bases between them. The germline CDR1 and CDR2 sequences are SGHTA and FQGNSA. The CDR3 DNA sequence: TGTGCCAGCAGCTTAGATTACAGGAACTATGGCTACACCTTC. Its protein product is CASSLDYRNYGYTF.

This chain links TRBV14 with TRBJ2-1; 9 nucleotides align to TRBD1. The V segment lost 4 bases and the J segment 5 bases; nucleotides outside the gene matches: 6. The germline CDR1 and CDR2 sequences are SGHDN and FVKESK. This CDR3 has 15 amino acids. The CDR3 sequence is CASSRGQGGHNEQFF. CDR3 nucleotide sequence: TGTGCCAGCAGCCGGGGACAGGGAGGGCACAATGAGCAGTTCTTC.

This chain uses TRBV7-3 with TRBJ1-2; 8 nucleotides agree with TRBD1. Unmatched junction bases numbered 12, after V lost 5 bases and J lost 4 bases. This CDR3 has 16 amino acids. Germline V lookup: CDR1 SGHTA, CDR2 FQGTGA. The CDR3 DNA follows: TGTGCCAGCAGCCCGGACAGGGCGATTTCCCCCTATGGCTACACCTTC. Its protein product is CASSPDRAISPYGYTF.

The chain links TRBV2 to TRBJ2-5; D is unresolved. The assigned J gene may be wrong: the sequence end matches TRBJ2-7 better. This CDR3 region has 15 residues. Germline V gives CDR1 SNHLY, CDR2 FYNNEI. CDR3 sequence (DNA): TGTGCCAGCAGTGCCGGTCCACCAGAGCGTTACGAGCAGTACTTC. Translated, it gives CASSAGPPERYEQYF.

The chain has TRBV9 and TRBJ1-6; 7 bases fit TRBD1. Per the germline V gene, CDR1 is SGDLS and CDR2 is YYNGEE. V lost 0 bases to trimming and J lost 7 bases; unmatched junction nucleotides: 1. The CDR3 loop spans 14 amino acids. The CDR3 loop is CASSVGDRNSPLHF. CDR3 bases: TGTGCCAGCAGCGTAGGGGACAGAAATTCACCCCTCCACTTT.

This clone was recorded once. The V call is TRBV6-5, the J call TRBJ1-1; no clear D gene. CDR1 is MNHEY, CDR2 SVGAGI, per germline. V was shortened by 4 bases and J by 3 bases, with 12 bases between the two germline ends. This CDR3 is 14 amino acids long. The CDR3 DNA sequence: TGTGCCAGCAGTTTACAAGGGAGAGACACTGAAGCTTTCTTT. Its protein product is CASSLQGRDTEAFF.

The chain is built from TRBV7-9 and TRBJ1-4; D gene ambiguous. V gave up 1 base and J gave up 5 bases, with 11 bases separating them. Germline-derived CDR1 and CDR2 are SEHNR and FQNEAQ (reference sequence). The CDR3 is 15 residues long. The CDR3 DNA reads TGTGCCAGCAGCTTAGAGGGAAGAGGGAATGAAAAACTGTTTTTT. Translating gives CASSLEGRGNEKLFF. Variable domain in full (rest from reference TRBV7-9 and TRBJ1-4): DTGVSQNPRHKITKRGQNVTFRCDPISEHNRLYWYRQTLGQGPEFLTYFQNEAQLEKSRLLSDRFSAERPKGSFSTLEIQRTEQGDSAMYLCASSLEGRGNEKLFFGSGTQLSVL.

A single count supports this clone. At one end the junction does not follow the germline gene, possibly because of a read error. This sequence joins TRBV7-2 and TRBJ2-7, with 12 nucleotides matching TRBD2. The CDR3 loop spans 15 amino acids. CDR1 is SGHTA and CDR2 is FQGNSA in the germline V gene. The CDR3 DNA is TGTGCCAGCAGCCTAGCCGGGACTAGCGGGTTCGAGCAGTACTTC. Translation gives CASSLAGTSGFEQYF.

The chain carries TRBV27 and TRBJ2-7, with D possibly TRBD2 on 5 matching bases. CDR1 is MNHEY, CDR2 SMNVEV, per germline (reference sequence). The CDR3 has 14 residues. Between the trimmed V and J ends, which lost 5 bases and 0 bases, there was a span of 11 bases. As DNA, the CDR3 is TGTGCCAGCAGTCTGACGGGGAGCTCCTACGAGCAGTACTTC. Protein sequence: CASSLTGSSYEQYF.

This sequence joins TRBV7-7 and TRBJ2-2, with D perhaps TRBD2 (6 bases). Germline CDR1 reads SSHAT; CDR2 reads FNYEAQ (reference sequence). This CDR3 is built from 13 residues. V was pared by 6 bases and J by 5 bases, with 10 bases between. The CDR3 sequence is CASRWGDTGELFF. CDR3 in DNA: TGTGCCAGCAGGTGGGGGGATACCGGGGAGCTGTTTTTT.